The sequence of this T cell receptor (beta chain) was determined in a study of shared clonotypes between healthy human individuals. General study findings and limits: Having only a few donors restricted how much genetic and exposure-history diversity was captured.

Replicate PCRs run on sorted subsets employed approximately 0.2 ug DNA, approximately 30,000 T cell genomes. TCRdb keeps only in-frame clones here, not all; method: immunoSEQ multiplex PCR. The repertoire has approximately 1,000,000 clones, 78% of them found once; the top ten carry under 0.65%. With regard to this clone: Its antigen remains unidentified.

In the CD4+ fraction, cells were divided into CD45RA+ naive and CD45RA-negative memory subsets. There are 15 residues in the CDR3. The germline V and J ends were trimmed by 3 bases and 3 bases, with 15 bases remaining between them. Per germline, CDR1 KGHSH and CDR2 LQKENI. The TCR comes from a man aged 18 to 30 in good health. Some clones in this sample may be carry-over from other donors' samples. The sequenced sample was memory CD4+ T cells from PBMCs. The subset was: CD45RA-negative fraction. This chain uses TRBV18 with TRBJ2-7, with D perhaps TRBD2 (6 bases). CDR3 region: CASSPYEAGSYEQYF. The CDR3 DNA reads as TGTGCCAGCTCACCCTACGAGGCCGGGAGCTACGAGCAGTACTTC.